This T cell receptor beta chain was documented in a study of blood T cells in healthy people across ages. Study-level findings and limits: Unsorted PBMCs blocked a conclusive comparison of naive and antigen-experienced cells. Long-lived donors carried more naive CD4+ cells and greater diversity than aged donors. Among T cells, TCR beta diversity per million cells dropped roughly linearly as age rose.

Next came a second PCR, run for about 7 to 11 cycles, which used a sample-barcoded 5' primer along with a J-beta primer mix. MiXCR, run by TCRdb on the 5' RACE reads, gives a single entry per CDR3 protein. The sample lists about 1,000,000 distinct CDR3 sequences, 40% to 45% occurring once. This clonotype was seen a handful of times. Antigen unknown. V lost 5 bases, J lost 4 bases, and 21 bases lay in between. The CDR3 is made up of 16 amino acids. The germline CDR1 and CDR2 sequences are MDHEN and SYDVKM. The sequence derives from a woman aged 60-70 years in good health. The rearrangement links TRBV28 to TRBJ2-7, with D possibly TRBD2 on 6 matching bases. The specimen was blood. CDR3 coding DNA: TGTGCCAGCAGTCCCCCGGGGCCTACTAGCTCTTACGAGCAGTACTTC. It specifies CASSPPGPTSSYEQYF.